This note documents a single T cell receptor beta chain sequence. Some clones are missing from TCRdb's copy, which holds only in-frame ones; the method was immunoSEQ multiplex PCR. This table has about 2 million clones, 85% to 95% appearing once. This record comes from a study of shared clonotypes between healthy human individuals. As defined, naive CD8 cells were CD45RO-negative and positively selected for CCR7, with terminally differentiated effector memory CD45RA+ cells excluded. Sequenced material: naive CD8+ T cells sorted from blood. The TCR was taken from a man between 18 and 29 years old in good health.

DNA of the CDR3: TGTGCCAGCAGCCAAGAGTCAGCCTTGTATAGGCAGTATTTT. The encoded protein is CASSQESALYRQYF. The chain joins TRBV4-2 to TRBJ2-3; D remains ambiguous. The V end was cut by 0 bases, the J end by 11 bases, with 15 bases between. CDR3 size: 14 residues. Germline values: CDR1 LGHNA, CDR2 YNFKEQ.